Below, one TCR beta chain is given with its context. The assay was immunoSEQ multiplex PCR, and TCRdb's table has in-frame clones only and misses some. This table holds a few hundred thousand clones, 80% to 90% found once. These data originate in a study of blood T cell repertoires in COVID-19. Study-level background: Acute and convalescent COVID-19 samples came from the United States, Italy and Spain. Sample material is recorded as cDNA or gDNA derived from T cells, B-cell-depleted T cells, or PBMCs.

Those who participated ranged in age from about 18 to 89 years and resided in about two dozen US areas. The recovered donors of Cohort 3 showed two negative PCRs, clearance, or symptom resolution. The TCR originated in a man aged 18 to 29 who had recovered from COVID-19. The material sequenced was PBMCs or T cells enriched from blood (not recorded which).

CDR3 loop: CASSPSDRGFCTF. CDR3 in DNA: TGTGCCAGCTCACCATCGGACAGGGGGTTTTGCACCTTC. V usage is TRBV18 and J usage is TRBJ1-2; 10 positions match TRBD1. Looked up from germline, CDR1 is KGHSH and CDR2 is LQKENI. This CDR3 contains 13 residues. J gave up 13 bases and V 2 bases, and 7 bases lay outside the gene matches.